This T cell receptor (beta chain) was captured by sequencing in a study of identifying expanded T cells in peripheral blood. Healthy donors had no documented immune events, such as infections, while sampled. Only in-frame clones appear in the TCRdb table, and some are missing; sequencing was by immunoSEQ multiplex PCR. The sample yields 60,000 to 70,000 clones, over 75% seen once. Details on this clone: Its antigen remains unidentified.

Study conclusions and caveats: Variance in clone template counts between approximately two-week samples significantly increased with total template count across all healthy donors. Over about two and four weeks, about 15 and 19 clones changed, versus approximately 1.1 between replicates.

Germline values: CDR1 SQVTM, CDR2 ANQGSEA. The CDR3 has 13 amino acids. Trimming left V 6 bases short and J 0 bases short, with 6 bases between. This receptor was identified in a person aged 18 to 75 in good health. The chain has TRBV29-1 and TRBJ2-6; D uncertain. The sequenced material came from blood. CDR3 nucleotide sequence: TGCAGCGTCGCGAGCTCTGGGGCCAACGTCCTGACTTTC. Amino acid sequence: CSVASSGANVLTF.